This T cell receptor beta chain was recorded in a study of shared clonotypes between healthy human individuals. V lost 0 bases, J lost 6 bases, and 7 bases stayed unmatched. Germline CDR1 SGHAT, CDR2 FQNNGV. This CDR3 spans 15 amino acids. A few counts support this clone. Its antigen is unidentified. The authors' processing: Quality scores were absent from the junction-only immunoSEQ sequences, so filtering differed. Sequencing was performed with immunoSEQ multiplex PCR; in TCRdb, only in-frame clones are kept and a portion is missing. The V and J calls and the clone size are those of that table, but D and trimming were determined from the DNA. The profile shows 550,000 to 800,000 clones, 74% of them singletons. Study-level results: Estimated richness values were generally larger in naive subsets than in memory subsets. Sampling covered nothing but blood. Tissue TCR repertoires likely differ from those found in blood.

This chain connects TRBV11-2 to TRBJ2-7; the match to TRBD2 covers 8 bases. The specimen was memory CD4+ T cells sorted from blood. The subset denotes: CD45RA-negative fraction. The receptor comes from a woman under 40 in good health. CDR3 nucleotide sequence: TGTGCCAGCAGCTTAGAGGGTAGCGGGAAAGGCGAGCAGTACTTC. Protein product: CASSLEGSGKGEQYF. Using reference TRBV11-2 and TRBJ2-7 for the parts outside the CDR3, the full variable domain is EAGVAQSPRYKIIEKRQSVAFWCNPISGHATLYWYQQILGQGPKLLIQFQNNGVVDDSQLPKDRFSAERLKGVDSTLKIQPAKLEDSAVYLCASSLEGSGKGEQYFGPGTRLTVT.